This TCR beta chain emerged from a study of T cell responses to AZD1222 COVID-19 vaccine. Study overall: Pooled in the analysis were second doses at about 4 or about 12 weeks.

This table comes from immunoSEQ multiplex PCR, and its TCRdb copy is limited to in-frame clones, with some not included. The sample holds roughly 130,000 clones, around nine tenths seen once. Looked up from germline, CDR1 is MNHEY and CDR2 is SVGAGI. The CDR3 runs 13 residues. Between the trimmed V and J ends, which lost 2 bases and 8 bases, there was a span of 12 bases. Study conclusions and caveats: Mapped onto spike, vaccine-associated CD4 TCRs spanned it and were dominant at 160-218 and 743-854. Repertoires in all cases were sampled only once the peak T cell response had passed. White British ancestry dominated among donors, who included more females, and clonal diversity was possibly underestimated.

Remarks on this clone: The antigen remains unidentified.

The specimen comprised peripheral blood, sampled on day 0 of AZD1222 vaccination. The source of this sequence is an adult in good health. The chain joins TRBV6-5 to TRBJ1-1; TRBD1 is a possible D gene (5 bases). The CDR3 nucleotides read TGTGCCAGCAGTTACGTGGGGGGGTCAGAAGCTTTCTTT. Protein sequence: CASSYVGGSEAFF.